This TCR beta chain was identified in a study of monozygotic twins with inflammatory bowel disease. A remark on this clonotype: Its antigen remains unknown.

TCRdb re-called the 5' RACE reads and catalogs CDR3 proteins one per entry, DNA excluded. This repertoire includes around 400,000 distinct CDR3 sequences. Study-wide findings and caveats: Immunosuppressive treatments differing between patients may have added repertoire variability. Distinguishing T cell subtypes was not possible. Evidence failed to back one strong IBD-linked signal or clonotype.

Blood was drawn at around 2.5 ml per donor. Germline V gene sequence: CDR1 DFQATT, CDR2 SNEGSKA (reference sequence). The CDR3 loop spans 11 amino acids. The TCR was taken from a human donor with ulcerative colitis or Crohn's disease, or a healthy co-twin of an affected twin (not recorded which). The material sequenced was blood. The chain combines TRBV20-1 with TRBJ2-5. The chain's CDR3 is CSARHGETQYF.